The 6 T cell receptor beta chains below come from one sample, sequenced in a study of cytomegalovirus exposure and HLA in healthy donors. Profiled with immunoSEQ multiplex PCR; TCRdb holds only in-frame clones, not every one. The sample records about 120,000 clones, approximately 88% being singletons. Sequenced input: PBMCs. Receptors originate from a woman in her late teens or twenties in good health and CMV-seropositive.

V usage is TRBV6-1 and J usage is TRBJ2-2, with D perhaps TRBD1 (6 bases). Trimming took off 4 bases at V and 4 bases at J, with 16 bases between the two ends. This CDR3 has 16 residues. CDR1 and CDR2 from the germline V gene are MNHNS and SASEGT. CDR3 residues: CASSGNRVSVTGELFF. CDR3 sequence (DNA): TGTGCCAGCAGTGGGAACAGGGTTTCTGTCACCGGGGAGCTGTTTTTT.

As DNA, the CDR3 is TGCGCCAGCAGCCAAGGTACTAGCGGGACCTACAATGAGCAGTTCTTC. As protein: CASSQGTSGTYNEQFF. The J gene is TRBJ2-1, the V gene TRBV4-1; 10 bases are a match to TRBD2. V was clipped by 1 base and J by 2 bases; unmatched bases: 2. Germline V gene lookup returns CDR1 MGHRA and CDR2 YSYEKL. This CDR3 is 16 amino acids long.

The rearrangement joins TRBV4-1 to TRBJ2-1, with a possible D match to TRBD1 (7 bases). The CDR3 is 12 residues long. Trimming pared 7 bases from V and 8 bases from J, leaving 12 bases between. In germline, CDR1 is MGHRA, CDR2 YSYEKL. CDR3 coding DNA: TGCGCCAGCAACAGGGGAGGAGATGAGCAGTTCTTC. Translation: CASNRGGDEQFF.

V is TRBV5-1 and J is TRBJ2-7; TRBD1 agrees at 8 bases. Unmatched junction bases numbered 4, after V lost 2 bases and J lost 6 bases. The CDR3 covers 13 residues. Germline V gene lookup returns CDR1 SGHRS and CDR2 YFSETQ. DNA of the CDR3: TGCGCCAGCAGCTTTTCACAGGGGGGCGAGCAGTACTTC. Encoded protein: CASSFSQGGEQYF.

V usage is TRBV20-1 and J usage is TRBJ2-4; D is undetermined. The V end lost 1 base, the J end lost 12 bases, and 10 bases lay between the germline ends. CDR1 is DFQATT and CDR2 is SNEGSKA in the germline V gene (reference sequence). CDR3 size: 11 residues. The CDR3 loop reads CSARGAGTQYF. The CDR3 DNA reads as TGCAGTGCTAGAGGGGCCGGCACTCAGTACTTC.

The rearrangement uses TRBV19 and TRBJ1-6, with D hard to call. This CDR3 comprises 16 residues. The V gene lost 5 bases and the J gene lost 9 bases, with 20 bases spanning the gap. Per germline, CDR1 LNHDA and CDR2 SQIVND (reference sequence). CDR3 region: CASSFYVTVDPSPLHF. DNA of the CDR3: TGTGCCAGTAGTTTTTACGTGACTGTAGATCCTTCACCCCTCCACTTT.